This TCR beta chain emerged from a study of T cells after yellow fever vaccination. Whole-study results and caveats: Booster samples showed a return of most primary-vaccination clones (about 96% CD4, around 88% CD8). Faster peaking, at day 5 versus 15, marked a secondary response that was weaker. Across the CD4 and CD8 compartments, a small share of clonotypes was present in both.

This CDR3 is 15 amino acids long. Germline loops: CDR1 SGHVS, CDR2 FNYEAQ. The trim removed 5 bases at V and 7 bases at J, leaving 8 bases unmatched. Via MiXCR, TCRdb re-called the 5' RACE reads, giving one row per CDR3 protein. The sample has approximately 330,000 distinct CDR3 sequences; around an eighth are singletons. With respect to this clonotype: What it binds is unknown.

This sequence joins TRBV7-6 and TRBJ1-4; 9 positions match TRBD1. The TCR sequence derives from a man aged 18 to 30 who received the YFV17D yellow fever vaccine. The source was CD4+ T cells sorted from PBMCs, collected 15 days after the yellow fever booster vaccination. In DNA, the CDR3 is TGTGCCAGCAGCACAGTTAGACAGGGGGTTGAAAAACTGTTTTTT. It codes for CASSTVRQGVEKLFF.